This entry concerns a single T cell receptor beta chain. What it recognizes is unknown. Trimming took 2 bases from V and 3 from J; bases not matched to a gene: 6. The CDR3 has 17 residues. In germline, CDR1 is SGHTA, CDR2 FQGNSA. From the reads, TCRdb called clonotypes with MiXCR, one entry per CDR3 protein. The data show fewer than 850,000 distinct CDR3 sequences, 29% seen once. This sample was included in a study of T cell repertoires in cytomegalovirus infection. Study-level background: CMV epitopes in the study were HLA-C-restricted (recently identified) and HLA-B-restricted (well studied).

Findings of the study overall: Ex vivo, HLA-C-restricted CMV-specific TCR beta clonotypes prevailed over the rest of the response.

The chain joins TRBV7-2 to TRBJ2-1, with 11 bases aligning to TRBD2. The clonotype comes from a human donor in good health (CMV status not recorded). Some clones in this sample may be carry-over from other donors' samples. The starting material was cultured CD8+ T cells from PBMCs, obtained from culture after CMV antigen stimulation. The CDR3 bases are TGTGCCAGCAGCTTAAAGGGGCTAGCGGGGGGCTACAATGAGCAGTTCTTC. This encodes CASSLKGLAGGYNEQFF.